The 2 T cell receptor beta chains in this list originate from one sample, sequenced in a study of blood T cell repertoires in COVID-19. Clones were sequenced by immunoSEQ multiplex PCR, and TCRdb holds only the in-frame ones, with some missing. This sample has under 110,000 clones, with about 79% found just once. Sequencing input: peripheral blood. These receptors all stem from a man older than 75 with COVID-19, enrolled during active disease.

The chain is built from TRBV24-1 and TRBJ2-2, with TRBD2 matching 12 bases. Germline assignment: CDR1 KGHDR and CDR2 SFDVKD. The CDR3 runs to 19 residues. V shed 4 bases and J 0 bases; nucleotides not matched to a gene: 8. CDR3 DNA sequence: TGTGCCACCAGTGACGGACTAGCGGGACCTAACTCGAACACCGGGGAGCTGTTTTTT. Translating gives CATSDGLAGPNSNTGELFF.

In DNA form, the CDR3 reads TGTGCCACCGCGGCAGGGGATTCTTACGAGCAGTACTTC. Translated: CATAAGDSYEQYF. This rearrangement joins TRBV24-1 to TRBJ2-7, with D possibly matching TRBD1 (6 bases). The CDR3 is made up of 13 amino acids. V lost 9 bases and J 4 bases, leaving 15 bases between the germline ends. CDR1 and CDR2 (germline): KGHDR, SFDVKD.